This entry features one T cell receptor beta chain sequence. Its antigen is not known. This specimen comes from a study of cytomegalovirus exposure and HLA in healthy donors. Whole-study context: Assignment to the Caucasian-associated ancestry cluster applied to 81% of the approximately 420 genotyped donors. The study, taken as a whole, reports: Looking again later, the authors saw that most CMV-associated TCR beta chains seemed HLA-restricted. It was assumed in the presence/absence analyses that sequencing depth was roughly uniform across donors. Later genetic work tied a missense DCLRE1C variant to beta-chain V and J trimming.

Both 60 Vbeta primers and 13 Jbeta primers went into the PCR. Only in-frame clones appear in the TCRdb table, and some are missing; sequencing was by immunoSEQ multiplex PCR. This repertoire shows about 32,000 clones, 84% found once; its top ten account for around 3.6%. Germline lookup yields CDR1 SGHVS and CDR2 FNYEAQ. The CDR3 covers 14 residues. J was trimmed by 3 bases and V by 5 bases; bases with no gene match: 2. The chain recombines TRBV7-6 with TRBJ1-4; 8 bases agree with TRBD1. The receptor's source is a young woman in good health and CMV-seronegative. Sequenced input: PBMCs. The CDR3 DNA sequence: TGTGCCAGCAGCGGGACAGGACCTAATGAAAAACTGTTTTTT. Amino acids: CASSGTGPNEKLFF.